The 27 T cell receptor beta chains below come from one sample, sequenced in a study of T-cell memory formation after mild COVID-19. TCRdb itself ran the 5' RACE reads through MiXCR, one entry per CDR3 protein. This sample has some 300,000 distinct CDR3 sequences, with just under 20% found just once. Sequenced material: PBMCs or a T cell subset sorted from them (not recorded which). These receptors were obtained from a man between 18 and 35 years old who had mild COVID-19 (a few samples of this study predate the infection). Cell type and time point are not known.

The table lists this clonotype with a few counts. The genes are TRBV3-1 and TRBJ1-4; no clear D gene. Per germline, CDR1 LGHDT and CDR2 YNNKEL (reference sequence). Deletions cut 3 bases from V and 4 bases from J, with 6 bases between. This CDR3 region has 13 residues. As DNA, the CDR3 is TGTGCCAGCAGCCACCGGGATAATGAAAAACTGTTTTTT. Its protein is CASSHRDNEKLFF.

V gene TRBV7-9 combines with J gene TRBJ1-2; TRBD1 agrees at 7 bases. Trimming removed 2 bases from V and 8 bases from J; junction bases left unmatched: 5. Germline CDR1 and CDR2: SEHNR and FQNEAQ (reference sequence). CDR3 length equals 13 residues. The CDR3 protein is CASSLLMDRGYTF. CDR3 DNA sequence: TGTGCCAGCAGCTTACTCATGGACAGGGGCTACACCTTC.

V usage is TRBV6-2 or TRBV6-3 and J usage is TRBJ2-7, with 7 bases that match TRBD1. Germline loops: CDR1 MNHEY, CDR2 SVGEGT. Losses at the gene ends were 6 bases for V and 6 bases for J; bases not matched to a gene: 14. The CDR3 is 15 amino acids. CDR3 loop: CASREQTGSFLEQYF. DNA of the CDR3: TGTGCCAGCAGGGAGCAGACAGGGAGCTTTCTCGAGCAGTACTTC.

This clonotype was counted only a few times. The CDR3, as DNA: TGTGCCAGCAGCCTTCCCCCGGGACTACCCCCTAGCTCCTACGAGCAGTACTTC. Protein sequence: CASSLPPGLPPSSYEQYF. The rearrangement joins TRBV28 to TRBJ2-7; TRBD2 matches 7 bases. Germline lookup yields CDR1 MDHEN and CDR2 SYDVKM. The CDR3 extends over 18 amino acids. Trimming cost V 6 bases and J 0 bases; bases outside gene matches: 17.

CDR3 sequence reads: CASSADRGRYEQYF. Here the CDR3 DNA reads TGTGCCAGCAGCGCGGACAGGGGACGCTACGAGCAGTACTTC. The V gene is TRBV2, the J gene TRBJ2-7, with TRBD1 identical over 9 bases. Trimming removed 6 bases from V and 3 bases from J; junction bases left unmatched: 6. The CDR3 spans 14 residues. Germline CDR1 is SNHLY and CDR2 is FYNNEI.

The rearrangement links TRBV5-1 to TRBJ2-3; 11 bases agree with TRBD2. Per the germline V gene, CDR1 is SGHRS and CDR2 is YFSETQ. The CDR3 runs 17 residues. Trimming at V came to 4 bases and at J to 2 bases, leaving 9 bases not matched to a gene. The CDR3 nucleotides are TGCGCCAGCAGCAGGCTTAGCGGGGGGGCTAACACAGATACGCAGTATTTT. It specifies CASSRLSGGANTDTQYF.

This rearrangement joins TRBV29-1 to TRBJ1-4; D perhaps matches TRBD1 (6 bases). V shed 7 bases and J shed 9 bases, with 15 bases lying between them. Germline V gene lookup returns CDR1 SQVTM and CDR2 ANQGSEA. This CDR3 contains 12 residues. The CDR3 coding sequence is TGCAGCGCTGCCGTGGACAGTCAAAAACTGTTTTTT. It encodes CSAAVDSQKLFF. Supplemented by reference TRBV29-1 and TRBJ1-4, the full variable domain reads SAVISQKPSRDICQRGTSLTIQCQVDSQVTMMFWYRQQPGQSLTLIATANQGSEATYESGFVIDKFPISRPNLTFSTLTVSNMSPEDSSIYLCSAAVDSQKLFFGSGTQLSVL.

This clonotype turned up a few times. The chain employs TRBV29-1 and TRBJ2-3, with 7 bases that match TRBD2. This CDR3 has 14 amino acids. Germline V gene lookup returns CDR1 SQVTM and CDR2 ANQGSEA. The DNA for the CDR3 is TGCAGTGCCCGCCGGGGGGATCTCACAGATACGCAGTATTTT. It yields the protein CSARRGDLTDTQYF.

This rearrangement joins TRBV20-1 to TRBJ2-7; TRBD2 agrees at 10 bases. V lost 6 bases and J lost 5; bases outside the gene matches: 13. Germline values: CDR1 DFQATT, CDR2 SNEGSKA (reference sequence). The CDR3 contains 15 residues. CDR3 protein: CSAPMTSGPTHEQYF. The CDR3 nucleotides read TGCAGTGCCCCAATGACTAGCGGGCCTACGCACGAGCAGTACTTC.

This rearrangement joins TRBV27 to TRBJ2-3, with D maybe TRBD2 (6 bases). Germline assignment: CDR1 MNHEY and CDR2 SMNVEV (reference sequence). CDR3 length equals 14 residues. V lost 3 bases and J lost 4, with 11 bases in between. CDR3 protein: CASSLPSVPDTQYF. The DNA of the CDR3 is TGTGCCAGCAGTTTGCCTAGCGTTCCAGATACGCAGTATTTT.

This clonotype was seen a few times. J is TRBJ2-7 and V is TRBV5-1; D is ambiguous. CDR1 and CDR2 from the germline V gene are SGHRS and YFSETQ. V lost 3 bases and J lost 2, with 12 bases in between. The CDR3 has 14 residues. The CDR3 sequence is CASSSRPSAYEQYF. DNA for the CDR3: TGCGCCAGCAGCTCCCGACCCTCAGCCTACGAGCAGTACTTC. Using reference TRBV5-1 and TRBJ2-7 for the parts outside the CDR3, the full variable domain is KAGVTQTPRYLIKTRGQQVTLSCSPISGHRSVSWYQQTPGQGLQFLFEYFSETQRNKGNFPGRFSGRQFSNSRSEMNVSTLELGDSALYLCASSSRPSAYEQYFGPGTRLTVT.

This clonotype was seen repeatedly, ten times or more. This chain uses TRBV6-5 with TRBJ1-5; no clear D. The CDR3 runs 10 residues. V was pared by 2 bases and J by 7 bases, with 0 bases between. Germline CDR1 reads MNHEY; CDR2 reads SVGAGI. CDR3 sequence reads: CASSYQPQHF. The CDR3 nucleotides are TGTGCCAGCAGTTACCAGCCCCAGCATTTT.

This CDR3 reads CSAGATNEKLFF. The CDR3, as DNA: TGCAGCGCAGGGGCAACTAATGAAAAACTGTTTTTT. The V and J genes are TRBV29-1 and TRBJ1-4, with D possibly being TRBD1 (6 bases). Germline loops: CDR1 SQVTM, CDR2 ANQGSEA. Trimming cost V 7 bases and J 0 bases, with 6 bases left between them. The CDR3 is 12 amino acids.

The chain joins TRBV19 to TRBJ1-2; the D is unclear. Germline V CDR1 and CDR2: LNHDA, SQIVND (reference sequence). The CDR3 runs to 14 residues. V was trimmed by 1 base and J by 6 bases, leaving 12 bases between them. CDR3 nucleotides: TGTGCCAGTAGTATAGTTAACGCCCACCATGGCTACACCTTC. Translation: CASSIVNAHHGYTF.

V gene TRBV4-1 combines with J gene TRBJ1-6; D is perhaps TRBD1 (5 bases). This CDR3 is 16 amino acids long. CDR1 is MGHRA and CDR2 is YSYEKL in the germline V gene. V was cut by 4 bases and J by 8 bases, with 18 bases left in between. As DNA, the CDR3 is TGCGCCAGCAGCCGGGGAACCGGGACGGAGCATTCACCCCTCCACTTT. Amino acid sequence: CASSRGTGTEHSPLHF.

V gene TRBV6-1 combines with J gene TRBJ2-5; no firm D call. Trimming shortened V by 6 bases and J by 5 bases, and 16 bases separated the two germline ends. This CDR3 is 14 amino acids long. CDR1 MNHNS and CDR2 SASEGT come from the germline V gene. The CDR3 DNA is TGTGCCAGCAGACAGAGTCAGTGGAAGGAGACCCAGTACTTC. Translating it yields CASRQSQWKETQYF.

The gene calls are TRBV9 and TRBJ2-7, with no clear D. This CDR3 region has 13 residues. V lost 0 bases, J lost 5 bases, and 9 bases lay in between. The germline V gene has CDR1 SGDLS and CDR2 YYNGEE. The CDR3 loop reads CASSVGPGNEQYV. The DNA for the CDR3 is TGTGCCAGCAGCGTAGGTCCCGGAAACGAGCAGTACGTC.

Here the CDR3 DNA reads TGCGCCAGCAGCCAAGAAAAGGGTCTCACCGGGGAGCTGTTTTTT. Encoded protein: CASSQEKGLTGELFF. The chain couples TRBV4-1 to TRBJ2-2; D is unclear. Germline V gene lookup returns CDR1 MGHRA and CDR2 YSYEKL. The V end was cut by 0 bases, the J end by 4 bases, with 9 bases between. The CDR3 length is 15 residues.

Ten or more counts support this clonotype. The V and J genes are TRBV4-1 and TRBJ1-2; TRBD1 might be the D (5 bases). Per the germline V gene, CDR1 is MGHRA and CDR2 is YSYEKL. The length of the CDR3 is 13 residues. Trimming removed 3 bases from V and 6 bases from J, with 11 bases in between. The CDR3 sequence is CASSQKWGDGYTF. For the CDR3, the DNA is TGCGCCAGCAGCCAGAAATGGGGGGATGGCTACACCTTC.

The chain joins TRBV5-1 to TRBJ2-1; no definite D call. Germline loops: CDR1 SGHRS, CDR2 YFSETQ. This CDR3 contains 14 residues. V was clipped by 1 base and J by 3 bases, with 8 bases between them. CDR3 protein: CASSLKQNYNEQFF. In DNA form, the CDR3 reads TGCGCCAGCAGCTTGAAACAGAACTACAATGAGCAGTTCTTC.

V and J are TRBV12-3 or TRBV12-4 and TRBJ2-2, with TRBD2 as a possible D gene (6 bases). Between the trimmed V and J ends, which lost 5 bases and 5 bases, there was a span of 15 bases. The CDR3 sequence is 15 residues long. The CDR3: CASSPTQAGTGELFF. For the CDR3, the DNA is TGTGCCAGCAGTCCGACTCAGGCGGGGACCGGGGAGCTGTTTTTT.

This sequence joins TRBV29-1 and TRBJ2-5; 9 bases line up with TRBD1. Germline CDR1 and CDR2: SQVTM and ANQGSEA. V gave up 6 bases and J gave up 1 base; unmatched junction bases: 0. The CDR3 length is 12 residues. CDR3 nucleotide sequence: TGCAGCGTGGACAGGGGCCAAGAGACCCAGTACTTC. The encoded protein is CSVDRGQETQYF.

The chain is built from TRBV4-3 and TRBJ2-1; 8 bases match TRBD1. V trimming: 0 bases; J trimming: 5 bases; junction bases outside the gene matches: 9. CDR1 is LGHNA and CDR2 is YSLEER in the germline V gene. This CDR3 is 17 amino acids long. The DNA for the CDR3 is TGCGCCAGCAGCCAAGATGTAGGACAGGGCACGAACAATGAGCAGTTCTTC. Protein sequence: CASSQDVGQGTNNEQFF.

The chain has TRBV6-5 and TRBJ2-1, with D possibly matching TRBD2 (5 bases). V lost 6 bases and J lost 5, with 17 bases in between. Looked up from germline, CDR1 is MNHEY and CDR2 is SVGAGI. The CDR3 has 15 amino acids. Here the CDR3 DNA reads TGTGCCAGCAGATCGTTTCCCGGACTGAACAATGAGCAGTTCTTC. It specifies CASRSFPGLNNEQFF.

The chain employs TRBV18 and TRBJ1-5, with 8 bases lining up with TRBD1. The J segment lost 3 bases and the V segment lost 5 bases, leaving 9 bases of the junction unmatched. Germline-derived CDR1 and CDR2 are KGHSH and LQKENI. CDR3 length equals 16 residues. The CDR3, as DNA: TGTGCCAGCTCAACGCGACAGGGGAGAGACAATCAGCCCCAGCATTTT. Amino acid sequence: CASSTRQGRDNQPQHF.

The V and J genes are TRBV20-1 and TRBJ2-3, with 9 bases identical to TRBD2. Germline loops: CDR1 DFQATT, CDR2 SNEGSKA (reference sequence). Trimming removed 7 bases from V and 1 base from J; junction bases left unmatched: 12. This CDR3 region has 16 residues. The CDR3 DNA is TGCAGTGGGGTTGGGTCTGCTAGCGGGGGCACAGATACGCAGTATTTT. Amino acid sequence: CSGVGSASGGTDTQYF.

This sequence joins TRBV6-5 and TRBJ1-6; D not certain. The CDR3 sequence is 11 residues long. CDR1 is MNHEY and CDR2 is SVGAGI in the germline V gene. V lost 8 bases and J 9 bases, leaving 8 bases between the germline ends. The CDR3 nucleotides read TGTGCCAGCGGGTTCTTTTCACCCCTCCACTTT. Protein: CASGFFSPLHF.